What follows describes a single T cell receptor (beta chain). This entry is derived from a study of synovial regulatory T cells in juvenile arthritis. Clones were read by immunoSEQ multiplex PCR, and TCRdb kept only the in-frame ones, dropping some. The table lists more than 8,000 clones, with about 0.7% in the top ten. This CDR3 comprises 14 residues. No nucleotide data were recorded. Germline CDR1 is KGHSH and CDR2 is LQKENI. V gene TRBV18 combines with J gene TRBJ1-3; the D call of TRBD1 rests on TCRdb alone, since no DNA is present to check it. The receptor's source is a donor between 2 and 29 years old with juvenile idiopathic arthritis. Sequencing input: Treg cells from blood. Sample subset: remaining (HLA-DR-negative) circulating blood Treg cells. CDR3 sequence: CASSPPSQKNTIYF.